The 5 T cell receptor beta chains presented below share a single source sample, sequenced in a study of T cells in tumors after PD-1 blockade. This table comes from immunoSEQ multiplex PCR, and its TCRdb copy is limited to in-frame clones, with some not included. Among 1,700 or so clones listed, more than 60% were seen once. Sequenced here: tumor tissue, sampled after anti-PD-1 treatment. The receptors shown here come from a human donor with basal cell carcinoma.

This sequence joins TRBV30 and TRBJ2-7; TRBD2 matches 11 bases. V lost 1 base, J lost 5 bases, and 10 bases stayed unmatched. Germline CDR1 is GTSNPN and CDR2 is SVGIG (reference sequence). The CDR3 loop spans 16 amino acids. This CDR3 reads CAWSDPSSGRHNEQYF. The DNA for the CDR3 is TGTGCCTGGAGTGACCCTTCTAGCGGGAGGCACAACGAGCAGTACTTC.

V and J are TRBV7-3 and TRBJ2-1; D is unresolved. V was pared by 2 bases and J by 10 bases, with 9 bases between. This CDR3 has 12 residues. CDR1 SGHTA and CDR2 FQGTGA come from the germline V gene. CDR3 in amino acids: CASSLQSSEQFF. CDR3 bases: TGTGCCAGCAGCTTACAGAGCTCAGAGCAGTTCTTC.

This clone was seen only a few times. The CDR3 here is CASSKEGLETQYF. The CDR3 region has the DNA TGTGCCAGCAGCAAGGAGGGCTTGGAGACCCAGTACTTC. The chain links TRBV5-4 to TRBJ2-5, with D possibly TRBD2 on 6 matching bases. The germline CDR1 and CDR2 sequences are SGHNT and YYREEE (reference sequence). Trimming took 4 bases from V and 5 from J, leaving 12 bases between them. The CDR3 runs 13 residues.

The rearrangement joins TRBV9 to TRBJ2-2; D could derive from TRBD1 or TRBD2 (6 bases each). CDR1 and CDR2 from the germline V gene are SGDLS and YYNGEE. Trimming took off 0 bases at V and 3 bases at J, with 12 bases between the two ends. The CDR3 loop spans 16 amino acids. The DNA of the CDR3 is TGTGCCAGCAGCGTAGGTTTCGGGGGCCACACCGGGGAGCTGTTTTTT. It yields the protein CASSVGFGGHTGELFF.

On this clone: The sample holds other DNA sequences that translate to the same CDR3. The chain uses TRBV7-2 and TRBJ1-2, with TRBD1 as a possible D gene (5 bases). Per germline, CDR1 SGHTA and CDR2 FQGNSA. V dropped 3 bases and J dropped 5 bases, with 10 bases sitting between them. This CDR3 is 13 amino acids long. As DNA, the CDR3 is TGTGCCAGCAGCTTCAGGGAGAATTATGGCTACACCTTC. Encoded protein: CASSFRENYGYTF.